These 12 T cell receptor beta chains came from one sample sequenced in a study of cytomegalovirus exposure and HLA in healthy donors. Primers included in the PCR were 60 Vbeta and 13 Jbeta primers. Assay: immunoSEQ multiplex PCR; the TCRdb copy retains only in-frame clones and omits some. The sample records over 150,000 clones, 65% to 85% being singletons. The specimen was PBMCs. Receptors were obtained from a woman between 40 and 55 years old in good health and CMV-seropositive.

This sequence joins TRBV28 and TRBJ2-1, with 8 bases fitting TRBD2. Germline loops: CDR1 MDHEN, CDR2 SYDVKM. V dropped 5 bases and J dropped 6; count of bases not matched to a gene: 9. This CDR3 is 15 amino acids long. CDR3 nucleotide sequence: TGTGCCAGCAGTATTTCCAGCGGGGGCCCCAATGAGCAGTTCTTC. Translated: CASSISSGGPNEQFF.

The chain is built from TRBV27 and TRBJ1-5; D gene unclear. The CDR3 consists of 13 residues. V was shortened by 4 bases and J by 6 bases, with 10 bases between the two germline ends. Germline lookup yields CDR1 MNHEY and CDR2 SMNVEV (reference sequence). CDR3 in amino acids: CASSSAGGQPQHF. The CDR3 bases are TGTGCCAGCAGTTCCGCGGGAGGTCAGCCCCAGCATTTT.

The CDR3 bases are TGTGCCAGAAGCCCGTCGCTTGGGCTTTGCGATGAGCAGTTCTTC. It translates to CARSPSLGLCDEQFF. This chain uses TRBV5-3 with TRBJ2-1; D ambiguous. TRBV5-3 is an ORF for which the function is uncertain. The CDR3 is 15 amino acids. The V end was cut by 4 bases, the J end by 8 bases, with 19 bases between.

The chain employs TRBV10-2 and TRBJ1-5, with 9 bases fitting TRBD1. Germline V gene data show CDR1 as WSHSY and CDR2 as SAAADI. The trim removed 6 bases at V and 4 bases at J, leaving 7 bases unmatched. The CDR3 is 15 amino acids. The CDR3 spells CASRGGQGWNQPQHF. CDR3 DNA: TGCGCCAGCAGGGGGGGACAGGGATGGAATCAGCCCCAGCATTTT.

The chain has TRBV6-5 and TRBJ2-7, with 9 bases that match TRBD2. V trimming: 6 bases; J trimming: 1 base; junction bases outside the gene matches: 7. Looked up from germline, CDR1 is MNHEY and CDR2 is SVGAGI. The CDR3 sequence is 15 residues long. The DNA for the CDR3 is TGTGCCAGCAGCATTAGCGGGGGTCCGTCCTACGAGCAGTACTTC. This gives the protein CASSISGGPSYEQYF.

A few counts support this clone. The chain joins TRBV9 to TRBJ2-1; maybe TRBD2 (6 bases). The CDR3 extends over 15 amino acids. Germline assignment: CDR1 SGDLS and CDR2 YYNGEE. V was trimmed by 4 bases and J by 8 bases, leaving 19 bases between them. In DNA form, the CDR3 reads TGTGCCAGCAGCCCCGTGGGGGAGGCTCTCGATGAGCAGTTCTTC. Translating gives CASSPVGEALDEQFF.

The J gene is TRBJ1-1, the V gene TRBV11-2; the D is unclear. Germline CDR1 SGHAT, CDR2 FQNNGV. V gave up 2 bases and J gave up 1 base, with 8 bases separating them. CDR3 size: 14 residues. This chain's CDR3 is CASSLPSWNTEAFF. CDR3 coding DNA: TGTGCCAGCAGCTTACCTTCTTGGAACACTGAAGCTTTCTTT.

The chain combines TRBV28 with TRBJ2-5, with 7 bases matching TRBD2. Germline CDR1 and CDR2: MDHEN and SYDVKM. The CDR3 has 14 residues. Losses at the gene ends were 4 bases for V and 3 bases for J; bases not matched to a gene: 5. The CDR3 nucleotides are TGTGCCAGCAGTTCCGGGGGGAAAGAAGAGACCCAGTACTTC. Its protein product is CASSSGGKEETQYF.

The rearrangement links TRBV7-2 to TRBJ1-6; 9 nucleotides match TRBD1. The CDR3 spans 17 residues. The V segment lost 0 bases and the J segment 10 bases; nucleotides outside the gene matches: 10. Germline V gene data show CDR1 as SGHTA and CDR2 as FQGNSA. This chain's CDR3 is CASSLARGQGSYSPLHF. The CDR3 region has the DNA TGTGCCAGCAGCTTAGCTAGGGGACAGGGTTCGTACTCACCCCTCCACTTT.

The CDR3 nucleotides are TGTGCCAGCAGCTTAGACAGGGGTTATCAGCCCCAGCATTTT. The encoded protein is CASSLDRGYQPQHF. The chain employs TRBV7-2 and TRBJ1-5; 7 bases are shared with TRBD1. CDR1 SGHTA and CDR2 FQGNSA come from the germline V gene. The CDR3 is 14 amino acids. The V gene end was trimmed by 1 base and the J gene end by 5 bases; junction bases not matched to a gene: 2. The whole variable domain, remainder taken from reference TRBV7-2 and TRBJ1-5, is GAGVSQSPSNKVTEKGKDVELRCDPISGHTALYWYRQSLGQGLEFLIYFQGNSAPDKSGLPSDRFSAERTGGSVSTLTIQRTQQEDSAVYLCASSLDRGYQPQHFGDGTRLSIL.

This clone occurred a few times. The chain employs TRBV30 and TRBJ1-4; 7 bases agree with TRBD1. J lost 7 bases, V lost 8 bases, and 10 bases had no gene match. Germline values: CDR1 GTSNPN, CDR2 SVGIG (reference sequence). This CDR3 is 13 amino acids long. CDR3 in amino acids: CAGRQGISEKLFF. The CDR3 nucleotides are TGTGCCGGAAGACAGGGTATAAGTGAAAAACTGTTTTTT.

The chain uses TRBV9 and TRBJ2-1; TRBD2 is a possible D gene (5 bases). CDR1 is SGDLS, CDR2 YYNGEE, per germline. Trimming cost V 2 bases and J 7 bases, with 13 bases left between them. This CDR3 contains 14 residues. The CDR3 bases are TGTGCCAGCAGCGTCTCTTCGAGGGCTAATGAGCAGTTCTTC. This codes for CASSVSSRANEQFF.